This TCR beta chain came from a study of blood T cell repertoires in COVID-19. Libraries were prepared by immunoSEQ multiplex PCR; TCRdb keeps only in-frame clonotypes and omits some of them. The sample carries approximately 93,000 clones, around four fifths recorded once. Germline-derived CDR1 and CDR2 are MNHEY and SMNVEV (reference sequence). CDR3 length equals 11 residues. V dropped 7 bases and J dropped 9; count of bases not matched to a gene: 5. V and J are TRBV27 and TRBJ1-2; 7 bases match TRBD1. The sequencing sample was made of peripheral blood. The origin of this receptor is a woman aged 80 or over with acute or convalescent COVID-19. Here the CDR3 DNA reads TGTGCCAGCAAAAACAGGGGAAGCTACACCTTC. It specifies CASKNRGSYTF.